The following is a T cell receptor (beta chain) sequence with its context. Original handling: It was from reference gene primer amplification that nucleated cell counts were estimated. Assay used: immunoSEQ multiplex PCR; TCRdb lists only in-frame clones, some missing. From that table come the V and J calls and clone size; the DNA was used to work out D and trimming. The sample includes over 200,000 clones, approximately 82% seen only once; the top ten take around 2.5%. This sample was included in a study of blood T cell repertoires in COVID-19. From germline, CDR1 is SNHLY and CDR2 FYNNEI. CDR3 length equals 13 residues. V shed 7 bases and J shed 5 bases, with 14 bases lying between them.

The gene calls are TRBV2 and TRBJ1-1; D call uncertain. The specimen was peripheral blood. The source of this sequence is a man aged 35 to 55 who had recovered from COVID-19. CDR3 amino acids: CASTALPETEAFF. The CDR3 DNA reads as TGTGCCAGCACCGCGCTCCCTGAAACTGAAGCTTTCTTT.